Listed below are T cell receptor beta chains from one sample, sequenced in a study of T cell responses to AZD1222 COVID-19 vaccine. Assay: immunoSEQ multiplex PCR; the TCRdb copy retains only in-frame clones and omits some. The sample shows 150,000 to 200,000 clones, over 90% of them seen only once. Material: peripheral blood, obtained on day 0 of AZD1222 vaccination. Every receptor here comes from an adult in good health. Each CDR3 is given with its conserved first and last residue. Fields, in order: D gene, J gene, clone size, V gene, CDR3 DNA, CDR3 protein. A D gene is named only where the DNA matches it firmly. The size entry is marked missing in some rows and otherwise reads once, few, many or a size class.

. | TRBJ1-2 | . | TRBV28 | TGTGCCAGCAGTTTAGAAGATGGCTACACCTTC | CASSLEDGYTF
. | TRBJ2-1 | . | TRBV18 | TGTGCCAGCTCATCAGTTGGGGGGATGGTGCACAATGAGCAGTTCTTC | CASSSVGGMVHNEQFF
TRBD1 | TRBJ1-2 | . | TRBV7-9 | TGTGCCAGCAGCTTAGGGCAGGGGGGAGGCTACACCTTC | CASSLGQGGGYTF
TRBD2 | TRBJ2-7 | . | TRBV4-2 | TGTGCCAGCAGCCAAGGGAGCGGGAGGGGCTCCTACGAGCAGTACTTC | CASSQGSGRGSYEQYF
. | TRBJ2-1 | . | TRBV5-1 | TGCGCCAGCAGCTTTGGCGGATGGGGTTCCAATGATGAGCAGTTCTTC | CASSFGGWGSNDEQFF
. | TRBJ1-2 | once | TRBV4-3 | TGCGCCAGCAGCCAAGATCGGGGCACCCGAAACCCCTATGGCTACACCTTC | CASSQDRGTRNPYGYTF
. | TRBJ2-7 | few | TRBV27 | TGTGCCAGCAGTCCGTCCACAGGGAACTCCTACGAGCAGTACTTC | CASSPSTGNSYEQYF
. | TRBJ1-4 | . | TRBV10-3 | TGTGCCATCAGTGACGCAAGTGCAACTAATGAAAAACTGTTTTTT | CAISDASATNEKLFF
TRBD1 | TRBJ1-5 | . | TRBV14 | TGTGCCAGCAGCCAAGCCCCGGGACAGGGGGGAAAAGCTAATAGCAATCAGCCCCAGCATTTT | CASSQAPGQGGKANSNQPQHF
. | TRBJ1-2 | . | TRBV5-6 | TGTGCCAGCAGCTCCGACGGGGCCCCCCTACATGGCTACACCTTC | CASSSDGAPLHGYTF
TRBD1 | TRBJ1-1 | . | TRBV18 | TGTGCCAGCTCAGCGACAGGGGGCGAAACTGAAGCTTTCTTT | CASSATGGETEAFF
TRBD1 | TRBJ2-2 | . | TRBV11-1 | TGTGCCAGCAGCTTATGGACAGGGGGAATCCCCGGGGAGCTGTTTTTT | CASSLWTGGIPGELFF
. | TRBJ1-5 | . | TRBV2 | TGTGCCAGCAGTGGGACAGTGAGCAATCAGCCCCAGCATTTT | CASSGTVSNQPQHF
. | TRBJ1-1 | . | TRBV27 | TGTGCCAGCAGTTTAGGCAGGGTGAACACTGAAGCTTTCTTT | CASSLGRVNTEAFF
. | TRBJ2-7 | . | TRBV7-9 | TGTGCCAGCAGCTTAATGGCGGAGGCCTACGAGCAGTACTTC | CASSLMAEAYEQYF
. | TRBJ1-5 | few | TRBV5-4 | TGTGCCCCCAACCCCCGACCCAGGCCTAATCAGCCCCAGCATTTT | CAPNPRPRPNQPQHF
TRBD2 | TRBJ2-3 | . | TRBV11-2 | TGTGCCAGCAGCCCTGGGGGGGCTAGCGGGGCCTGGACAGATACGCAGTATTTT | CASSPGGASGAWTDTQYF
TRBD1 | TRBJ1-2 | . | TRBV2 | TGTGCCGGACGGTGGGGACAGGGGAATGGCGGCTACACCTTC | CAGRWGQGNGGYTF
. | TRBJ2-7 | . | TRBV2 | TGTGCCAGCAGTGTAAGTCGTACCACGGAGCAGTACTTC | CASSVSRTTEQYF
. | TRBJ1-4 | . | TRBV9 | TGTGCCAGCAGCGTAGGAGTCACGGGGAATGAAAAACTGTTTTTT | CASSVGVTGNEKLFF
. | TRBJ2-2 | . | TRBV4-3 | TGCGCCAGCAGCCAATACCGGACGGTGGCACAATCCACCGGGGAGCTGTTTTTT | CASSQYRTVAQSTGELFF
. | TRBJ2-7 | . | TRBV19 | TGTGCCAGTAGTCGCTCCCCCCTTGGGGGCTACGAGCAGTACTTC | CASSRSPLGGYEQYF
. | TRBJ1-2 | . | TRBV27 | TGTGCCAGCAGTTTATATGGGTCCGGGTATGGCTACACCTTC | CASSLYGSGYGYTF
TRBD1 | TRBJ2-1 | . | TRBV18 | TGTGCCAGCTCACCCGGGACAGACAATGAGCAGTTCTTC | CASSPGTDNEQFF
. | TRBJ1-2 | . | TRBV6-5 | TGTGCCAGCAGTTACCGGCGGGCGGGGGGCTATGGCTACACCTTC | CASSYRRAGGYGYTF
. | TRBJ1-4 | few | TRBV7-9 | TGTGCCAGCAGCCGAAGCGGGGGGCGGGCTAATGAAAAACTGTTTTTT | CASSRSGGRANEKLFF
TRBD1 | TRBJ1-5 | . | TRBV7-9 | TGTGCCAGCAGCTTAGGACAGGGGGCGGGTCAGCCCCAGCATTTT | CASSLGQGAGQPQHF
TRBD1 | TRBJ1-2 | . | TRBV5-3 | TGTGCCAGAAGCTACGACAGGGAAGGTGGCTACACCTTC | CARSYDREGGYTF
. | TRBJ2-6 | . | TRBV18 | TGTGCCAGCTCACCAATTTTGGCCGGGGACGGGGCCAACGTCCTGACTTTC | CASSPILAGDGANVLTF
. | TRBJ2-1 | . | TRBV5-6 | TGTGCCAGCAGCTCCCGGACGGCCTACAATGAGCAGTTCTTC | CASSSRTAYNEQFF
. | TRBJ1-6 | . | TRBV5-1 | TGCGCCAGCAGCTTGGTTCAGACAAGCTCCTATAATTCACCCCTCCACTTT | CASSLVQTSSYNSPLHF
. | TRBJ2-6 | . | TRBV19 | TGTGCCAGCACTCCGGGCTGGGGGACCTCTGGGGCCAACGTCCTGACTTTC | CASTPGWGTSGANVLTF
. | TRBJ2-4 | . | TRBV2 | TGTGCCAGCAGGCGGGACAGTCTAGCCAAAAACATTCAGTACTTC | CASRRDSLAKNIQYF
TRBD1 | TRBJ1-2 | . | TRBV4-3 | TGCGCCAGCAGCTCGGGACAGGGGGATGGTGGCTACACCTTC | CASSSGQGDGGYTF
. | TRBJ2-7 | . | TRBV2 | TGTGCCAGCAGTGGGATTCTTTCCTACGAGCAGTACTTC | CASSGILSYEQYF
TRBD2 | TRBJ2-5 | . | TRBV11-2 | TGTGCCAGCAGCTTGCGACTAGCGGGAGAAGGGGAGACCCAGTACTTC | CASSLRLAGEGETQYF
. | TRBJ1-2 | . | TRBV6-2/TRBV6-3 | TGTGCCAGCAGTTACTCGAGAAGCGACAACTATGGCTACACCTTC | CASSYSRSDNYGYTF
. | TRBJ2-2 | . | TRBV3-1/TRBV3-2 | TGTGCCAGCAGCCAGACACCCGGGGAGCTGTTTTTT | CASSQTPGELFF
. | TRBJ2-5 | . | TRBV7-2 | TGTGCCAGCAGCTACCGGGTACAAGAGACCCAGTACTTC | CASSYRVQETQYF
TRBD1 | TRBJ2-4 | . | TRBV5-1 | TGCGCCAGCAGCTACGGACAGGGGAGATTCATCCAGTACTTC | CASSYGQGRFIQYF
. | TRBJ2-1 | . | TRBV7-3 | TGTGCCAGCAGCTCCCCGTCGGGGGCGACCCCCTACAATGAGCAGTTCTTC | CASSSPSGATPYNEQFF
. | TRBJ2-6 | . | TRBV6-2/TRBV6-3 | TGTGCCAGCAGTTTCTTCGCGACCTCTCTGGCCAACGTCCTGACTTTC | CASSFFATSLANVLTF
. | TRBJ2-1 | . | TRBV11-3 | TGTGCCAGCAGCTTGGTACTAGGCAATGAGCAGTTCTTC | CASSLVLGNEQFF
. | TRBJ1-6 | . | TRBV7-2 | TGTGCCAGCAGCCGTGGGGGGGGCTCCTATAATTCACCCCTCCACTTT | CASSRGGGSYNSPLHF
TRBD2 | TRBJ2-5 | . | TRBV6-1 | TGTGCCAGCAGTGAAACGACTAGCGGAGAAAGTATCCAAGAGACCCAGTACTTC | CASSETTSGESIQETQYF
TRBD2 | TRBJ2-1 | . | TRBV10-1 | TGCGCCAGCAGTTTCGCGGGAGTCAATGAGCAGTTCTTC | CASSFAGVNEQFF
TRBD1 | TRBJ1-2 | . | TRBV5-5 | TGTGCCAGCAGCTTTCAGGGGGCGCAGGAAGGCTACACCTTC | CASSFQGAQEGYTF